This TCR beta chain was observed in a study of CD8 T cells in Susac syndrome. This clonotype has a handful of counts. Germline V gives CDR1 PRHDT, CDR2 FYEKMQ (reference sequence). V lost 1 base to trimming and J lost 7 bases, with 11 bases between them. This CDR3 contains 14 residues. The RNA input was roughly 0.45 to 1 ug, and it was reverse transcribed with random hexamers. By means of immunoSEQ multiplex PCR, TCR beta CDR3 spanning 54 Vbeta and 13 Jbeta underwent amplification. Each CDR3 protein gets one entry after TCRdb re-called the immunoSEQ multiplex PCR reads with MiXCR. The sample lists 200,000 or so distinct CDR3 sequences, 92% occurring once.

The genes are TRBV13 and TRBJ2-1; D tentatively fits TRBD1 or TRBD2 (6 bases each). The sample comprised CD8+ T cells from PBMCs. The TCR originated in a human donor with multiple sclerosis. The CDR3 coding sequence is TGTGCCAGCAGCTTAGCCAGGGGAGGAAATGAGCAGTTCTTC. Protein sequence: CASSLARGGNEQFF.